The next 18 T cell receptor beta chains were all read from a single sample in a study of human T cells and chemical hapten exposure. TCRdb analysed the RACE reads with MiXCR anew, one entry per CDR3 protein. In the table there are 60,000 to 70,000 distinct CDR3 sequences, approximately 11% of which are singletons. The time point is: pre-sensitization, week 0. Treatment noted: therapeutic diphenylcyclopropenone sensitization with weekly scalp DPC. The material was whole blood, obtained in connection with sensitization to the hapten diphenylcyclopropenone (DPC). All receptors come from a woman in her 50s with alopecia areata. Some clones in this sample may be carry-over from other donors' samples.

The table lists this clonotype with a few counts. V and J are TRBV28 and TRBJ1-1, with D tentatively TRBD1 (6 bases). CDR1 is MDHEN and CDR2 is SYDVKM in the germline V gene. With 7 bases removed from V and 4 bases from J, the gap between germline ends came to 19 bases. The CDR3 runs 15 residues. CDR3 sequence reads: CASTPGGGYGTEAFF. CDR3 coding DNA: TGTGCCAGCACCCCAGGAGGGGGGTACGGCACTGAAGCTTTCTTT.

V gene TRBV18 combines with J gene TRBJ1-5; unclear D gene. The CDR3 runs to 14 residues. Between the trimmed V and J ends, which lost 2 bases and 1 base, there was a span of 6 bases. Looked up from germline, CDR1 is KGHSH and CDR2 is LQKENI. The CDR3 region has the DNA TGTGCCAGCTCACCATACCCCAGCAATCAGCCCCAGCATTTT. This sequence encodes CASSPYPSNQPQHF.

In this sample, this clonotype turned up many times. CDR3 loop: CSAENLREGRGQETQYF. Written as DNA, the CDR3 is TGCAGTGCTGAGAATCTGCGGGAGGGCCGAGGCCAAGAGACCCAGTACTTC. The V call is TRBV20-1, the J call TRBJ2-5; 9 positions match TRBD2. Germline V gives CDR1 DFQATT, CDR2 SNEGSKA (reference sequence). Trimming removed 5 bases from V and 1 base from J; junction bases left unmatched: 14. This CDR3 has 17 amino acids.

This clonotype was recorded a few times. This rearrangement joins TRBV27 to TRBJ1-5, with 8 bases identical to TRBD1. Germline CDR1 reads MNHEY; CDR2 reads SMNVEV (reference sequence). The CDR3 is 15 amino acids. The V segment lost 2 bases and the J segment 6 bases; nucleotides outside the gene matches: 6. CDR3 sequence (DNA): TGTGCCAGCAGTTTAGAGGCAGGGGGCTCTCAGCCCCAGCATTTT. This codes for CASSLEAGGSQPQHF.

CDR3 residues: CASSHPAGTHNSPLHF. In DNA form, the CDR3 reads TGTGCCAGCAGCCATCCGGCAGGAACCCATAATTCACCCCTCCACTTT. The chain joins TRBV14 to TRBJ1-6, with D uncertain. The germline gives CDR1 SGHDN, CDR2 FVKESK. CDR3 length equals 16 residues. V lost 3 bases, J lost 5 bases, and 14 bases lay in between. The entire variable domain, with the rest obtained from reference TRBV14 and TRBJ1-6, is as follows: EAGVTQFPSHSVIEKGQTVTLRCDPISGHDNLYWYRRVMGKEIKFLLHFVKESKQDESGMPNNRFLAERTGGTYSTLKVQPAELEDSGVYFCASSHPAGTHNSPLHFGNGTRLTVT.

Ten or more counts support this clonotype. The chain employs TRBV7-2 and TRBJ2-5; a possible D gene is TRBD2 (5 bases). CDR1 is SGHTA, CDR2 FQGNSA, per germline. Trimming stripped 1 base from V and 3 bases from J, with 12 bases between. This CDR3 has 15 residues. The CDR3 DNA sequence: TGTGCCAGCAGCTTAGGCCTAGCTTTAAAAGAGACCCAGTACTTC. Protein product: CASSLGLALKETQYF.

This clonotype was counted a few times. The V gene is TRBV7-2, the J gene TRBJ1-5; no clear D. The V and J ends lost 3 bases and 5 bases respectively, with 8 bases between them. The CDR3 loop spans 13 amino acids. Germline loops: CDR1 SGHTA, CDR2 FQGNSA. The CDR3 DNA reads TGTGCCAGCAGCTTGTGGCAGGATCAGCCCCAGCATTTT. Amino acid sequence: CASSLWQDQPQHF.

This clonotype was seen many times. The chain joins TRBV2 to TRBJ2-1; tentatively, D is TRBD1 (6 bases). The CDR3 is made up of 14 amino acids. Trimming removed 4 bases from V and 8 bases from J, with 15 bases in between. Per the germline V gene, CDR1 is SNHLY and CDR2 is FYNNEI. CDR3 residues: CASSGLGATDEQFF. Here the CDR3 DNA reads TGTGCCAGCAGTGGTTTGGGGGCGACGGATGAGCAGTTCTTC.

The rearrangement links TRBV5-1 to TRBJ2-5, with D possibly TRBD1 on 5 matching bases. V was pared by 1 base and J by 2 bases, with 21 bases between. Germline CDR1 reads SGHRS; CDR2 reads YFSETQ. CDR3 length equals 18 residues. CDR3 coding DNA: TGCGCCAGCAGCTTGACTCTAATGGGATCAGGGAATCAAGAGACCCAGTACTTC. It translates to CASSLTLMGSGNQETQYF.

This clonotype was detected only a few times. V usage is TRBV20-1 and J usage is TRBJ2-7; D remains unclear. CDR3 length: 11 amino acids. V lost 3 bases to trimming and J lost 2 bases, with 5 bases between them. Germline V gene lookup returns CDR1 DFQATT and CDR2 SNEGSKA (reference sequence). CDR3 in amino acids: CSASSPYEQYF. Written as DNA, the CDR3 is TGCAGTGCTAGTAGTCCCTACGAGCAGTACTTC.

In DNA, the CDR3 is TGTGCCAGCAGCCTGGGACTTCCTAGGGACGAGCAGTACTTC. This translates into CASSLGLPRDEQYF. This chain joins TRBV11-2 and TRBJ2-7; a weak D match, TRBD2 (6 bases). The CDR3 runs 14 residues. The V end was cut by 5 bases, the J end by 5 bases, with 16 bases between. Looked up from germline, CDR1 is SGHAT and CDR2 is FQNNGV. The entire variable domain, with the rest obtained from reference TRBV11-2 and TRBJ2-7, is as follows: EAGVAQSPRYKIIEKRQSVAFWCNPISGHATLYWYQQILGQGPKLLIQFQNNGVVDDSQLPKDRFSAERLKGVDSTLKIQPAKLEDSAVYLCASSLGLPRDEQYFGPGTRLTVT.

V gene TRBV29-1 combines with J gene TRBJ1-1, with 9 bases aligning to TRBD1. The length of the CDR3 is 17 residues. From germline, CDR1 is SQVTM and CDR2 ANQGSEA. V lost 5 bases, J lost 4 bases, and 17 bases stayed unmatched. The CDR3 coding sequence is TGCAGCGTTCTTCCTTCTGGACAGGGGAGTAGGGGCACTGAAGCTTTCTTT. This codes for CSVLPSGQGSRGTEAFF. Combining the CDR3 with reference TRBV29-1 and TRBJ1-1 gives the whole variable domain SAVISQKPSRDICQRGTSLTIQCQVDSQVTMMFWYRQQPGQSLTLIATANQGSEATYESGFVIDKFPISRPNLTFSTLTVSNMSPEDSSIYLCSVLPSGQGSRGTEAFFGQGTRLTVV.

This clonotype was recorded many times. CDR3 bases: TGTGCCAGCTCACCACTAGCGTTTTTCACAGATACGCAGTATTTT. Protein: CASSPLAFFTDTQYF. V usage is TRBV18 and J usage is TRBJ2-3, with D perhaps TRBD2 (5 bases). V was shortened by 1 base and J by 2 bases, with 10 bases between the two germline ends. The CDR3 consists of 15 residues. Germline lookup yields CDR1 KGHSH and CDR2 LQKENI.

This clonotype occurred many times. CDR3 in amino acids: CASSLDGANVLTF. CDR3 in DNA: TGTGCCAGCAGTTTAGATGGGGCCAACGTCCTGACTTTC. This sequence joins TRBV12-3 or TRBV12-4 and TRBJ2-6, with D unclear. The CDR3 extends over 13 amino acids. Trimming took off 1 base at V and 3 bases at J, with 1 base between the two ends.

V and J are TRBV20-1 and TRBJ2-2; 8 positions agree with TRBD2. The germline V gene has CDR1 DFQATT and CDR2 SNEGSKA (reference sequence). Trimming removed 6 bases from V and 12 bases from J; junction bases left unmatched: 9. The CDR3 length is 12 residues. The CDR3 sequence: CSAPTSGRKLFF. The CDR3 DNA follows: TGCAGTGCCCCTACTAGCGGTCGAAAGCTGTTTTTT.

This clonotype came up a few times. V usage is TRBV7-9 and J usage is TRBJ1-1, with 10 bases matching TRBD1. The CDR3 runs 17 residues. The germline V gene has CDR1 SEHNR and CDR2 FQNEAQ (reference sequence). Trimming removed 6 bases from V and 1 base from J; junction bases left unmatched: 11. DNA of the CDR3: TGTGCCAGCAGACCTTCGACAGGGGGCTATGAGAACACTGAAGCTTTCTTT. It specifies CASRPSTGGYENTEAFF.

This clonotype occurred a few times. J is TRBJ2-3 and V is TRBV7-6; 8 nucleotides match TRBD2. CDR1 is SGHVS, CDR2 FNYEAQ, per germline. The ends lost 5 bases at V and 6 bases at J; junction bases unmatched: 10. This CDR3 contains 15 residues. The CDR3 DNA sequence: TGTGCCAGCAGCCCCGCCGGACTAGCAGGGGATACGCAGTATTTT. This translates into CASSPAGLAGDTQYF.

The table lists this clonotype with many counts. The V gene is TRBV6-1, the J gene TRBJ2-7; D call uncertain. Germline values: CDR1 MNHNS, CDR2 SASEGT. Trimming pared 6 bases from V and 3 bases from J, leaving 3 bases between. The CDR3 sequence is 10 residues long. The CDR3 sequence is CASRDYEQYF. As DNA, the CDR3 is TGTGCCAGCAGGGACTACGAGCAGTACTTC.